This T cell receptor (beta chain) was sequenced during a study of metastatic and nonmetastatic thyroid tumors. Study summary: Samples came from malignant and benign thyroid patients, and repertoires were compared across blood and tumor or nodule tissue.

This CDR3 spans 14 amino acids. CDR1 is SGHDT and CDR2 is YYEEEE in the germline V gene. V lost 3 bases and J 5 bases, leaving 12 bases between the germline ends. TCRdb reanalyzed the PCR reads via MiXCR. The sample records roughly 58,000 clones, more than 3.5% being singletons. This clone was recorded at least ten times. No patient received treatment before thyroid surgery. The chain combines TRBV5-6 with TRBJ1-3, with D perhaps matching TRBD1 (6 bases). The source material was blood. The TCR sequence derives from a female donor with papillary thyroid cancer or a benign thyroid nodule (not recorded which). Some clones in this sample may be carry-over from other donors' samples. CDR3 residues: CASSSQGQRNTIYF. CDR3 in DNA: TGTGCCAGCAGCTCGCAGGGGCAAAGAAACACCATATATTTT.